This T cell receptor beta chain came from a study of high-grade serous ovarian cancer treatment subgroups. Study as a whole: Samples averaged roughly 14,000 reads and roughly 7,500 unique TCR beta rearrangements. Findings and limits, study-wide: Repertoire analysis covered CDR3 alone, not CDR1 or CDR2. Same-patient tumor repertoires overlapped at about 0.11 to 0.85; different patients barely overlapped.

The CDR3 is 17 residues long. Looked up from germline, CDR1 is SNHLY and CDR2 is FYNNEI. Trimming cost V 1 base and J 2 bases; bases outside gene matches: 11. Concerning this clone: The antigen remains unidentified.

Tumor samples were obtained before definitive surgery or chemotherapy. Method: immunoSEQ multiplex PCR; TCRdb's copy keeps in-frame clones and lacks some. The repertoire has 25,000 to 30,000 clones, about 86% of them found once; the top ten carry 2% to 2.5%. Sequencing was carried out using tumor tissue. This chain uses TRBV2 with TRBJ2-7; 7 nucleotides agree with TRBD2. This receptor was obtained from a human donor with high-grade serous ovarian cancer. The CDR3 coding sequence is TGTGCCAGCAGTGAAGGCCCCGGCCGCGGGAGTCCCTACGAGCAGTACTTC. This gives the protein CASSEGPGRGSPYEQYF.